The next 5 T cell receptor beta chains were all read from a single sample in a study of blood T cell repertoires in COVID-19 (dated by TCRdb to 2018 to 2020). The receptor library was made with the immunoSEQ multiplex PCR assay. What TCRdb holds here is the immuneACCESS table cut down to in-frame rearrangements. Part of the clones is not present; checked against another copy, under half of the missing clones reflect an unresolved V gene, and the others are unexplained. The sample contains 150,000 to 200,000 clones, approximately 82% of them found a single time. The leading ten clones occupy roughly 20% of the sample. The material sequenced was PBMCs or T cells enriched from blood (not recorded which). These receptors all come from a man aged 60 to 75 who had recovered from COVID-19.

The chain combines TRBV12-3 or TRBV12-4 with TRBJ2-7, with D unresolved. With 7 bases removed from V and 2 bases from J, the gap between germline ends came to 12 bases. This CDR3 has 13 residues. CDR3 region: CASTQAVAYEQYF. CDR3 sequence (DNA): TGTGCCAGCACCCAGGCCGTTGCCTACGAGCAGTACTTC.

V and J are TRBV12-3 or TRBV12-4 and TRBJ2-1, with 8 bases identical to TRBD1. Trimming removed 6 bases from V and 13 bases from J; junction bases left unmatched: 8. The CDR3 runs 12 residues. The CDR3 here is CASSSTGTGQFF. DNA for the CDR3: TGTGCCAGCAGCTCGACCGGGACAGGCCAGTTCTTC.

In the case of this clone: At one end the junction does not follow the germline gene, possibly because of a read error. This chain joins TRBV12-3 or TRBV12-4 and TRBJ1-2, with D hard to call. The CDR3 length is 12 residues. For the CDR3, the DNA is TGTGCCAGCAGTCCCGCTAGGGAGTTACAATCCTTC. This translates into CASSPARELQSF.

This rearrangement joins TRBV28 to TRBJ2-1, with TRBD2 matching 8 bases. This CDR3 has 15 amino acids. The trim removed 10 bases at V and 7 bases at J, leaving 15 bases unmatched. CDR1 MDHEN and CDR2 SYDVKM come from the germline V gene. This CDR3 is CATKGGVAGRNEQFF. The CDR3 DNA reads as TGTGCCACCAAAGGGGGAGTAGCGGGACGGAATGAGCAGTTCTTC.

V is TRBV28 and J is TRBJ1-4; tentative D call: TRBD1 (6 bases). This CDR3 region has 15 residues. Germline V lookup: CDR1 MDHEN, CDR2 SYDVKM. The V end lost 5 bases, the J end lost 0 bases, and 10 bases lay between the germline ends. CDR3 loop: CASSPGQTTNEKLFF. The DNA for the CDR3 is TGTGCCAGCAGTCCCGGACAGACAACTAATGAAAAACTGTTTTTT.